The 13 T cell receptor beta chains reported below all come from one sample, sequenced in a study of spatial heterogeneity in lung cancer. The sample's time point: sample taken at primary tumor resection. Using its own MiXCR run on the 5' RACE reads, TCRdb lists one record per CDR3 protein. Of 16,000 or so distinct CDR3 sequences listed, 3% to 4.5% were seen once; the top ten hold around 9.6%. The sample in question was normal lung tissue next to the tumor, obtained at surgery. The receptors were sampled from a male donor with early-stage non-small cell lung cancer.

In its sample, this clonotype was seen many times. This beta chain lies outside the target of a library built for alpha chains; its clone size means little. The gene calls are TRBV6-5 and TRBJ2-2, with 9 bases aligning to TRBD2. Germline trimming cut 1 base from V and 6 bases from J; bases unmatched to any gene: 6. The length of the CDR3 is 16 residues. CDR1 MNHEY and CDR2 SVGAGI come from the germline V gene. The CDR3 region has the DNA TGTGCCAGCAGTTACTTGGCGGGAGGGCCGGCCGGGGAGCTGTTTTTT. Protein product: CASSYLAGGPAGELFF.

This clonotype was found many times. A library made for alpha chains picked up this beta chain off target, so its size means little. The rearrangement joins TRBV20-1 to TRBJ2-1; weak D call: TRBD2 (7 bases). In germline, CDR1 is DFQATT, CDR2 SNEGSKA (reference sequence). The CDR3 has 16 amino acids. V was pared by 1 base and J by 4 bases, with 17 bases between. The CDR3 region is CSARASGGGYYNEQFF. CDR3 nucleotide sequence: TGCAGTGCTAGAGCGTCGGGGGGCGGGTATTACAATGAGCAGTTCTTC.

This clonotype was recorded many times. This beta chain is off target for a library built for alpha chains, so its abundance means little. The rearrangement uses TRBV20-1 and TRBJ2-7; D remains unclear. CDR1 and CDR2 from the germline V gene are DFQATT and SNEGSKA (reference sequence). V was cut by 1 base and J by 2 bases, with 9 bases left in between. The CDR3 spans 13 residues. The CDR3 sequence is CSARGPAAYEQYF. The CDR3 DNA follows: TGCAGTGCTAGAGGGCCAGCTGCCTACGAGCAGTACTTC.

This clonotype was detected ten times or more. The library was prepared for alpha chains; this beta chain is a stray read, so its frequency means little. The chain has TRBV28 and TRBJ1-2; maybe TRBD1 (6 bases). The CDR3 extends over 13 amino acids. V dropped 5 bases and J dropped 5 bases, with 12 bases sitting between them. From germline, CDR1 is MDHEN and CDR2 SYDVKM. The CDR3 DNA reads TGTGCCAGCAGTACGGGGGGCCGGTATGGCTACACCTTC. This sequence encodes CASSTGGRYGYTF.

This clonotype was observed at least ten times. This beta chain slipped into a library made for alpha chains as a stray read, so its size is not meaningful. The CDR3 is CSAYKSGIGSGELFF. Here the CDR3 DNA reads TGCAGTGCTTACAAGAGCGGGATTGGTTCCGGGGAGCTGTTTTTT. V gene TRBV20-1 combines with J gene TRBJ2-2, with TRBD2 identical over 7 bases. Germline lookup yields CDR1 DFQATT and CDR2 SNEGSKA (reference sequence). This CDR3 is 15 amino acids long. Trimming cost V 5 bases and J 6 bases; bases outside gene matches: 12.

At least ten counts were recorded for this clonotype. Since the library was made to target alpha chains, this beta chain is a stray read and its abundance is not meaningful. The chain couples TRBV7-3 to TRBJ2-1; 11 bases line up with TRBD2. The CDR3 spans 14 residues. V dropped 3 bases and J dropped 8; count of bases not matched to a gene: 3. Germline V gene sequence: CDR1 SGHTA, CDR2 FQGTGA. The CDR3 region has the DNA TGTGCCAGCAGCTTGGGACTAGCGGTCGATGAGCAGTTCTTC. This sequence encodes CASSLGLAVDEQFF.

By sample share, this clonotype is medium-sized. This beta chain appears as a stray read in a library generated for alpha chains; its size is not informative. Written as DNA, the CDR3 is TGTGCCAGCAGCCAAATCCTGGGGTCCTACGAGCAGTACTTC. Translated: CASSQILGSYEQYF. The V call is TRBV11-1, the J call TRBJ2-7; D remains ambiguous. V shed 5 bases and J shed 1 base, with 12 bases lying between them. This CDR3 has 14 residues. The germline gives CDR1 SGHAT, CDR2 FQDESV (reference sequence).

This clonotype was detected only once. Little can be read into the size of this beta chain, an off-target read in a library designed for alpha chains. The V gene is TRBV7-9, the J gene TRBJ1-5; no reliable D call. Trimming took 3 bases from V and 2 from J, leaving 8 bases between them. CDR3 length: 14 residues. The germline gives CDR1 SEHNR, CDR2 FQNEAQ (reference sequence). In DNA, the CDR3 is TGTGCCAGCAGCTTGGAGGGAGGCAATCAGCCCCAGCATTTT. Translated, it gives CASSLEGGNQPQHF.

This clonotype has a count of ten or more. The junction differs from germline at one of its ends, possibly a read error. This beta chain is off target for a library built for alpha chains, so its abundance means little. The chain uses TRBV6-2 or TRBV6-3 and TRBJ2-7, with no clear D. CDR1 MNHEY and CDR2 SVGEGT come from the germline V gene. The CDR3 contains 13 residues. CDR3 protein: CASSEIKASEKYF. The CDR3 DNA reads TGTGCCAGCAGTGAGATCAAGGCCTCCGAGAAGTACTTC.

By share, this clonotype ranks as medium-sized (0.01 to 0.1%). Being off target in a library aimed at alpha chains, this beta chain has a size of little meaning. The chain combines TRBV7-2 with TRBJ2-1, with 12 positions matching TRBD2. Germline assignment: CDR1 SGHTA and CDR2 FQGNSA. The CDR3 sequence is 17 residues long. The ends lost 7 bases at V and 3 bases at J; junction bases unmatched: 10. DNA of the CDR3: TGTGCCAGCACCTACTTATGGACTAGCGGGATCTACAATGAGCAGTTCTTC. Translation: CASTYLWTSGIYNEQFF.

This clonotype was seen ten or more times. Found in a library prepared for alpha chains, this beta chain is an off-target read, and its abundance has little meaning. The chain has TRBV6-6 and TRBJ1-1; 7 bases line up with TRBD1. V dropped 7 bases and J dropped 3; count of bases not matched to a gene: 11. The CDR3 is made up of 15 amino acids. Germline CDR1 and CDR2: MNHNY and SVGAGI (reference sequence). The CDR3 DNA reads as TGTGCCAGCACTAAGGAGGGGGCAGGACACACTGAAGCTTTCTTT. Encoded protein: CASTKEGAGHTEAFF.

There are many counts of this clonotype. The library was prepared for alpha chains; this beta chain is a stray read, so its frequency means little. The CDR3 protein is CSVELAGGRETQYF. As DNA, the CDR3 is TGCAGCGTTGAACTAGCGGGAGGTCGTGAGACCCAGTACTTC. The chain carries TRBV29-1 and TRBJ2-5, with TRBD2 identical over 11 bases. The germline gives CDR1 SQVTM, CDR2 ANQGSEA. Unmatched junction bases numbered 4, after V lost 2 bases and J lost 5 bases. The CDR3 extends over 14 amino acids.

This clonotype was seen many times. A library made for alpha chains picked up this beta chain off target, so its size means little. The genes are TRBV5-1 and TRBJ2-3; 12 nucleotides line up with TRBD2. The V and J ends lost 0 bases and 2 bases, in that order; junction bases with no gene match: 7. CDR3 length: 18 amino acids. Germline V gene sequence: CDR1 SGHRS, CDR2 YFSETQ. Written as DNA, the CDR3 is TGCGCCAGCAGCTTGGCCCGAAGACTAGCGGGAGACACAGATACGCAGTATTTT. Translating it yields CASSLARRLAGDTDTQYF.